The 9 T cell receptor beta chains below come from one sample, sequenced in a study of CD8 T cells in Susac syndrome. With random hexamers, roughly 0.45 to 1 ug RNA was reverse transcribed. MiXCR, applied by TCRdb to the immunoSEQ multiplex PCR reads, yields one record per CDR3 protein. The data show 200,000 to 300,000 distinct CDR3 sequences, roughly 95% seen once. Source material: CD4+ T cells from PBMCs. The receptors here all came from a human donor with Susac syndrome.

The rearrangement links TRBV30 to TRBJ1-1; unclear D gene. The CDR3 has 13 residues. CDR1 and CDR2 (germline): GTSNPN, SVGIG (reference sequence). The CDR3 loop is CGGRRRSNTEAFF. CDR3 DNA sequence: TGTGGAGGGAGGCGAAGATCGAACACTGAAGCTTTCTTT.

The rearrangement links TRBV4-1 to TRBJ1-2, with TRBD1 as a possible D gene (6 bases). The germline V and J ends were trimmed by 1 base and 4 bases, with 16 bases remaining between them. Germline assignment: CDR1 MGHRA and CDR2 YSYEKL. The CDR3 sequence is 16 residues long. CDR3 region: CASSQGLTGHSYGYTF. Here the CDR3 DNA reads TGCGCCAGCAGCCAAGGGTTGACAGGCCACTCCTATGGCTACACCTTC.

Written as DNA, the CDR3 is TGCGCCAGCACCCGGACTAGCGGGATGTACGAGCAGTACTTC. It translates to CASTRTSGMYEQYF. The chain links TRBV4-1 to TRBJ2-7, with 12 nucleotides matching TRBD2. This CDR3 contains 14 residues. After removal of 7 bases from V and 4 bases from J, the junction contained 5 bases not matched to a gene. CDR1 MGHRA and CDR2 YSYEKL come from the germline V gene.

A single count supports this clonotype. V gene TRBV6-6 combines with J gene TRBJ1-1; no definite D call. V dropped 0 bases and J dropped 10 bases, with 12 bases sitting between them. The CDR3 is 13 amino acids. Germline values: CDR1 MNHNY, CDR2 SVGAGI (reference sequence). The CDR3 region has the DNA TGTGCCAGCAGTTACTCACACAACAAGGGAGCTTTCTTT. Amino acids: CASSYSHNKGAFF.

The rearrangement links TRBV11-1 to TRBJ2-3; 8 positions agree with TRBD2. This CDR3 has 13 residues. Trimming at V came to 8 bases and at J to 3 bases, leaving 4 bases not matched to a gene. Germline lookup yields CDR1 SGHAT and CDR2 FQDESV (reference sequence). This CDR3 reads CASDSGITDTQYF. In DNA form, the CDR3 reads TGTGCCAGCGATAGCGGGATTACAGATACGCAGTATTTT.

CDR3 loop: CASSPEAQHDTQYF. DNA for the CDR3: TGTGCCAGCAGCCCAGAGGCCCAGCACGATACGCAGTATTTT. The V and J genes are TRBV9 and TRBJ2-3; D not resolved. The germline gives CDR1 SGDLS, CDR2 YYNGEE. The CDR3 loop spans 14 amino acids. V lost 4 bases and J lost 6, with 15 bases in between.

This chain connects TRBV12-3 or TRBV12-4 to TRBJ2-6, with D perhaps matching TRBD2 (6 bases). This CDR3 comprises 15 residues. The V end was cut by 3 bases, the J end by 4 bases, with 10 bases between. CDR3 protein: CASSFGGAGANVLTF. CDR3 DNA sequence: TGTGCCAGCAGTTTTGGCGGGGCCGGGGCCAACGTCCTGACTTTC.

The rearrangement joins TRBV28 to TRBJ1-2; TRBD1 might be the D (5 bases). This CDR3 spans 14 amino acids. Germline lookup yields CDR1 MDHEN and CDR2 SYDVKM. V lost 3 bases, J lost 5 bases, and 13 bases lay in between. CDR3: CASSFIQGGYGYTF. CDR3 bases: TGTGCCAGCAGTTTTATCCAGGGTGGATATGGCTACACCTTC.

This rearrangement joins TRBV28 to TRBJ2-7, with 7 bases matching TRBD1. V shed 6 bases, J shed 2 bases, and the junction held 4 bases outside the gene matches. From germline, CDR1 is MDHEN and CDR2 SYDVKM. This CDR3 is built from 13 residues. The DNA for the CDR3 is TGTGCCAGCAGACAGGGGCCGCCCTACGAGCAGTACTTC. Its translation: CASRQGPPYEQYF.